This record looks at one T cell receptor beta chain sequence and its context. This specimen comes from a study of blood T cell repertoires in COVID-19. Overall study context: The samples span acute and convalescent COVID-19 from the United States, Italy and Spain. PBMCs, B-cell-depleted T cells, or T cells provided the cDNA or gDNA that made up the material.

Sequenced by immunoSEQ multiplex PCR; TCRdb stores in-frame clones only, minus some. This sample has roughly 220,000 clones; around 84% occur once, and the top ten carry 3.5% to 4.5%. Germline lookup yields CDR1 SEHNR and CDR2 FQNEAQ (reference sequence). Losses at the gene ends were 8 bases for V and 2 bases for J; bases not matched to a gene: 3. This CDR3 spans 13 amino acids. The rearrangement joins TRBV7-9 to TRBJ1-2; 9 bases agree with TRBD1. Source material: PBMCs or T cells enriched from blood (not recorded which). This clonotype was sampled from a man aged 30-40 years with acute COVID-19. For the CDR3, the DNA is TGTGCCAGCTCCGGACAGGGGAACTATGGCTACACCTTC. It encodes CASSGQGNYGYTF. The whole variable domain, filled in from reference TRBV7-9 and TRBJ1-2, reads DTGVSQNPRHKITKRGQNVTFRCDPISEHNRLYWYRQTLGQGPEFLTYFQNEAQLEKSRLLSDRFSAERPKGSFSTLEIQRTEQGDSAMYLCASSGQGNYGYTFGSGTRLTVV.